These 10 T cell receptor beta chains were all obtained from the same sample, sequenced in a study of cytomegalovirus exposure and HLA in healthy donors. It was with 60 Vbeta and 13 Jbeta primers that the PCR ran. Some clones are missing from TCRdb's copy, which holds only in-frame ones; the method was immunoSEQ multiplex PCR. This table holds about 59,000 clones, about 83% found once. Sequencing was carried out using PBMCs. Receptors were obtained from a human donor in good health.

This chain uses TRBV10-1 with TRBJ2-7, with D perhaps matching TRBD1 (5 bases). The germline V gene has CDR1 WNHNN and CDR2 SYGVQD (reference sequence). Trimming removed 6 bases from V and 0 bases from J, with 12 bases in between. This CDR3 has 14 amino acids. CDR3 sequence: CASSQLRGSYEQYF. In DNA, the CDR3 is TGCGCCAGCAGCCAACTTAGGGGCTCCTACGAGCAGTACTTC.

The V call is TRBV5-4, the J call TRBJ2-3; D is uncertain. This CDR3 is built from 11 residues. Trimming stripped 0 bases from V and 7 bases from J, with 3 bases between. Germline V gene data show CDR1 as SGHNT and CDR2 as YYREEE (reference sequence). This CDR3 reads CASSLAYTQYF. The CDR3 DNA sequence: TGTGCCAGCAGCTTGGCCTATACGCAGTATTTT.

V gene TRBV4-1 combines with J gene TRBJ2-2, with TRBD2 matching 9 bases. The CDR3 has 14 amino acids. CDR1 and CDR2 from the germline V gene are MGHRA and YSYEKL. Trimming at V came to 6 bases and at J to 4 bases, leaving 3 bases not matched to a gene. As DNA, the CDR3 is TGCGCCAGCAGGAGCGGGGGGTTCACCGGGGAGCTGTTTTTT. As protein: CASRSGGFTGELFF.

The genes are TRBV28 and TRBJ1-5; 8 positions agree with TRBD1. CDR1 and CDR2 from the germline V gene are MDHEN and SYDVKM. J gave up 3 bases and V 5 bases, and 9 bases lay outside the gene matches. This CDR3 spans 16 amino acids. CDR3 region: CASSGTGQGYNQPQHF. The CDR3 DNA follows: TGTGCCAGCAGTGGGACAGGACAAGGCTACAATCAGCCCCAGCATTTT.

V is TRBV2 and J is TRBJ1-1; 9 bases are a match to TRBD1. Germline assignment: CDR1 SNHLY and CDR2 FYNNEI. The CDR3 length is 14 residues. Unmatched junction bases numbered 7, after V lost 6 bases and J lost 5 bases. Written as DNA, the CDR3 is TGTGCCAGCAGGACGACAGGGGGGCATACTGAAGCTTTCTTT. Translation gives CASRTTGGHTEAFF.

V is TRBV19 and J is TRBJ2-6; 13 nucleotides align to TRBD2. Germline CDR1 is LNHDA and CDR2 is SQIVND (reference sequence). CDR3 size: 17 residues. V was clipped by 4 bases and J by 3 bases; unmatched bases: 3. Here the CDR3 reads CASSRLAGGNGANVLTF. CDR3 coding DNA: TGTGCCAGTAGTAGACTAGCGGGAGGTAATGGGGCCAACGTCCTGACTTTC.

This chain links TRBV4-3 with TRBJ2-6, with a tentative D call TRBD1 (6 bases). V gave up 2 bases and J gave up 4 bases, with 12 bases separating them. The germline V gene encodes CDR1 LGHNA and CDR2 YSLEER. CDR3 length equals 16 residues. The CDR3 coding sequence is TGCGCCAGCAGCCAACTCCAGGGGTCCGGGGCCAACGTCCTGACTTTC. Its translation: CASSQLQGSGANVLTF.

The V gene is TRBV21-1, the J gene TRBJ2-2; TRBD2 reflects the table's D call only, with no check against the DNA. TRBV21-1 constitutes a pseudogene. The CDR3 loop spans 17 amino acids. Here the CDR3 reads CASSKPASGELTGELFF. The CDR3 bases are TGTGCCAGCAGCAAGCCCGCTAGCGGAGAGCTCACCGGGGAGCTGTTTTTT.

The V call is TRBV18, the J call TRBJ2-1, with 9 nucleotides matching TRBD2. CDR1 and CDR2 (germline): KGHSH, LQKENI. The CDR3 has 17 amino acids. V lost 3 bases and J lost 7; bases outside the gene matches: 13. CDR3 in DNA: TGTGCCAGCTCACCTTTCCTCCCTGCGGGAGGGCGTAATGAGCAGTTCTTC. Its translation is CASSPFLPAGGRNEQFF.

This clone appeared a few times. An end of the junction does not agree with germline; a read error may underlie this. The chain carries TRBV7-7 and TRBJ2-5; a possible D gene is TRBD2 (5 bases). CDR3 length: 16 residues. From germline, CDR1 is SSHAT and CDR2 FNYEAQ (reference sequence). The DNA for the CDR3 is TGTGCTAGCAGCTTACAAGGAGGCTCGAAATCTGAGACCCAGTACTTC. This codes for CASSLQGGSKSETQYF.